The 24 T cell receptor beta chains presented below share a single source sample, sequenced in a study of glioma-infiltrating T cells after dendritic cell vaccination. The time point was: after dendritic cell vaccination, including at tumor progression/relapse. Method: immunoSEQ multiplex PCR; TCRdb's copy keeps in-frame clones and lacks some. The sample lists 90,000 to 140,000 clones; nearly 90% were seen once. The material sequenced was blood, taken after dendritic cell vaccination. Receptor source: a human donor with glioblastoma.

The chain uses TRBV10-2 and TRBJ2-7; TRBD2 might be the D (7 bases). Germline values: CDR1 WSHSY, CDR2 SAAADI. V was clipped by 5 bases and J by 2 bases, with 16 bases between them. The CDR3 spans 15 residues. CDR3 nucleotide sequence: TGCGCCAGCAGTTTAGGGCGGGGGCTAACCTACGAGCAGTACTTC. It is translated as CASSLGRGLTYEQYF.

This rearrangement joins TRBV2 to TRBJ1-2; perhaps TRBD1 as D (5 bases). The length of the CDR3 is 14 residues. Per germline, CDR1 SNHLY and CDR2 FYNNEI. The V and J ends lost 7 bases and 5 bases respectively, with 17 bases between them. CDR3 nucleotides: TGTGCCAGCATTCCGGGACTTGCTTCTTATGGCTACACCTTC. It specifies CASIPGLASYGYTF.

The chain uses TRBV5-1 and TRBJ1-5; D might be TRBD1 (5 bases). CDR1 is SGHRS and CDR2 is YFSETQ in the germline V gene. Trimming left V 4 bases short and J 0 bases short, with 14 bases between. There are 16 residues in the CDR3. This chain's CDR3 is CASSPGGGDSNQPQHF. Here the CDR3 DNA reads TGCGCCAGCAGCCCGGGGGGGGGAGATAGCAATCAGCCCCAGCATTTT. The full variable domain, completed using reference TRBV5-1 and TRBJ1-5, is KAGVTQTPRYLIKTRGQQVTLSCSPISGHRSVSWYQQTPGQGLQFLFEYFSETQRNKGNFPGRFSGRQFSNSRSEMNVSTLELGDSALYLCASSPGGGDSNQPQHFGDGTRLSIL.

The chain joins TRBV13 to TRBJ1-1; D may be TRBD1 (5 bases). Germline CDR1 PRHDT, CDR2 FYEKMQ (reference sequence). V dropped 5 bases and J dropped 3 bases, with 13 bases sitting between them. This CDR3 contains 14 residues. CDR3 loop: CASSNAGLDTEAFF. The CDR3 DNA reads TGTGCCAGCAGCAACGCGGGACTGGACACTGAAGCTTTCTTT.

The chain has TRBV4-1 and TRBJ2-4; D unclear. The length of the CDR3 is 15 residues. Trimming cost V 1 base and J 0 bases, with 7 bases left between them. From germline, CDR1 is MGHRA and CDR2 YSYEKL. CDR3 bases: TGCGCCAGCAGCCAAGTAGACTTAGCCAAAAACATTCAGTACTTC. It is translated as CASSQVDLAKNIQYF.

The CDR3 spells CASSLDQAQGAGELFF. CDR3 sequence (DNA): TGTGCCAGCAGCTTGGACCAGGCGCAAGGGGCCGGGGAGCTGTTTTTT. This chain connects TRBV5-4 to TRBJ2-2; TRBD1 is a possible D gene (5 bases). Germline V lookup: CDR1 SGHNT, CDR2 YYREEE (reference sequence). Between the trimmed V and J ends, which lost 0 bases and 6 bases, there was a span of 15 bases. This CDR3 is 16 amino acids long.

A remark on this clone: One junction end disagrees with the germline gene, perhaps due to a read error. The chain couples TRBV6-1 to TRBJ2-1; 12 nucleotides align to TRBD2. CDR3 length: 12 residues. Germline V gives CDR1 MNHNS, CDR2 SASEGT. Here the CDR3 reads CASSVDPSGRVF. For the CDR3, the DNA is TGTGCCAGCAGTGTAGATCCTAGCGGGAGGGTCTTC.

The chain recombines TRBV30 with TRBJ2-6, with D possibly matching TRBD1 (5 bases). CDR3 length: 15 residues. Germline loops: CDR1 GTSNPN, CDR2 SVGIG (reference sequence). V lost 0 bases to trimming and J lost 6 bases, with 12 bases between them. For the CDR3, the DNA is TGTGCCTGGAGTGTACCTGCAGGGCAGGCCAACGTCCTGACTTTC. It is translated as CAWSVPAGQANVLTF.

The CDR3 DNA reads as TGTGCCAGCAGGCTCACACACCTAGCGGGAGGCTACAATGAGCAGTTCTTC. It codes for CASRLTHLAGGYNEQFF. V and J are TRBV4-2 and TRBJ2-1, with 11 bases identical to TRBD2. With 6 bases clipped from V and 3 bases from J, the junction kept 10 bases outside the gene matches. The CDR3 totals 17 residues. Germline V lookup: CDR1 LGHNA, CDR2 YNFKEQ.

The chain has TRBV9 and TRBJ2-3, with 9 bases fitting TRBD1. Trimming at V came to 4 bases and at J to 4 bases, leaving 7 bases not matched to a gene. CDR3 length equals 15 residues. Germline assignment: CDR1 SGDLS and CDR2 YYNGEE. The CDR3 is CASSTQQGAADTQYF. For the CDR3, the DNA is TGTGCCAGCAGCACCCAACAGGGGGCCGCAGATACGCAGTATTTT.

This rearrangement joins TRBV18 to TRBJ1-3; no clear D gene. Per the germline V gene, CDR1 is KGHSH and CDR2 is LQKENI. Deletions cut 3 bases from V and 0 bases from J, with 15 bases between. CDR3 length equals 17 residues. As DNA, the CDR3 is TGTGCCAGCTCACCGTCGAGCGTCCGCGGCTCTGGAAACACCATATATTTT. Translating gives CASSPSSVRGSGNTIYF.

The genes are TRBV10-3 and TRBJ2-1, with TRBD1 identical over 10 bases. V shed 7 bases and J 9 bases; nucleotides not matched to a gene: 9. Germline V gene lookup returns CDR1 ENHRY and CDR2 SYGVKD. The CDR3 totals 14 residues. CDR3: CAITSDRGDSEQFF. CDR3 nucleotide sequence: TGTGCCATCACCTCGGACAGGGGGGATAGTGAGCAGTTCTTC.

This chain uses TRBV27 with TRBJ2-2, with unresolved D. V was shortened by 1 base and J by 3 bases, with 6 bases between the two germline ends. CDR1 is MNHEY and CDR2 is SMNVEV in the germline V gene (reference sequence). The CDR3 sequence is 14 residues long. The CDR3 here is CASSLYRDTGELFF. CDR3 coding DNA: TGTGCCAGCAGTTTATACCGAGACACCGGGGAGCTGTTTTTT.

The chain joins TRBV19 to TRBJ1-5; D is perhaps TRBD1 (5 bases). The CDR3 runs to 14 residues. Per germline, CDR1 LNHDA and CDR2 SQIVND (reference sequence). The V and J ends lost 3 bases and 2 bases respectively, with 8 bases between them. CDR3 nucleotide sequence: TGTGCCAGTAGTATCAAAGGGGGCAATCAGCCCCAGCATTTT. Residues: CASSIKGGNQPQHF.

The DNA of the CDR3 is TGTGCCAGCAGTTTCGACAGTAACTATGGCTACACCTTC. The encoded protein is CASSFDSNYGYTF. The rearrangement joins TRBV28 to TRBJ1-2, with a possible D match to TRBD1 (5 bases). Germline lookup yields CDR1 MDHEN and CDR2 SYDVKM. CDR3 length equals 13 residues. The V end lost 3 bases, the J end lost 1 base, and 6 bases lay between the germline ends.

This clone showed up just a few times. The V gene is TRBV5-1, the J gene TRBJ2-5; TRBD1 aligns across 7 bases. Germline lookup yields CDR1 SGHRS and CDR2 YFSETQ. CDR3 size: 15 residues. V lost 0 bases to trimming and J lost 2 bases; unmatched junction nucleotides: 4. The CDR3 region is CASSLGNRGQETQYF. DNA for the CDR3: TGCGCCAGCAGCTTGGGGAACAGGGGACAAGAGACCCAGTACTTC.

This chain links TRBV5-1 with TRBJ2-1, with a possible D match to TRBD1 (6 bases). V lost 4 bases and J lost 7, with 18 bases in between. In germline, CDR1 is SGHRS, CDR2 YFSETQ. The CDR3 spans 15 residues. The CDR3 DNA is TGCGCCAGCAGCGACCGGGACAAAGGACCTAATGAGCAGTTCTTC. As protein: CASSDRDKGPNEQFF.

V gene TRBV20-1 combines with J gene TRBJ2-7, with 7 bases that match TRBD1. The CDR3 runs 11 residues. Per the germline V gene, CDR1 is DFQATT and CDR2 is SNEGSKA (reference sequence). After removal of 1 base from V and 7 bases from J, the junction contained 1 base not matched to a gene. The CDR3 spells CSARGGQEQYF. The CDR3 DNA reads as TGCAGTGCTAGAGGGGGACAGGAGCAGTACTTC.

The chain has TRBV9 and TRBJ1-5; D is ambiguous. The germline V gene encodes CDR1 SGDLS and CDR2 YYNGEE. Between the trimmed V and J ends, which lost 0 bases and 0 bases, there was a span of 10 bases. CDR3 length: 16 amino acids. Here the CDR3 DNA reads TGTGCCAGCAGCGTAGGTGGAGAAACTAGCAATCAGCCCCAGCATTTT. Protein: CASSVGGETSNQPQHF.

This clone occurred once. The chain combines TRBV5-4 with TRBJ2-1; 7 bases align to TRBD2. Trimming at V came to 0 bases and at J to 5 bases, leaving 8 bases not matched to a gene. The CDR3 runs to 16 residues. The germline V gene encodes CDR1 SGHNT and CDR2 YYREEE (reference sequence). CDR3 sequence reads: CASSLAGLAADNEQFF. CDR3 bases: TGTGCCAGCAGCTTGGCGGGGCTAGCGGCAGACAATGAGCAGTTCTTC.

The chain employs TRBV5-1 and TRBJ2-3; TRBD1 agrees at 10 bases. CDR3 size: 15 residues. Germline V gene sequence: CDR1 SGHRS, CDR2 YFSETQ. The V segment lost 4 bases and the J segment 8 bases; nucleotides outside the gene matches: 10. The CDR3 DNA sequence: TGCGCCAGCAGCACCGGACAGGGGGGGGTAGGTACGCAGTATTTT. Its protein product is CASSTGQGGVGTQYF.

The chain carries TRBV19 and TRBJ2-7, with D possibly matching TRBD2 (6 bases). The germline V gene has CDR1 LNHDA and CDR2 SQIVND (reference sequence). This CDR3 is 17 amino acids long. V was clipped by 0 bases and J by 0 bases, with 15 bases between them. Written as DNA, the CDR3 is TGTGCCAGTAGTATAGATCTGGGTAGCGGCTTCTCCTACGAGCAGTACTTC. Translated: CASSIDLGSGFSYEQYF. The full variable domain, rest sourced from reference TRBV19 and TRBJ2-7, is DGGITQSPKYLFRKEGQNVTLSCEQNLNHDAMYWYRQDPGQGLRLIYYSQIVNDFQKGDIAEGYSVSREKKESFPLTVTSAQKNPTAFYLCASSIDLGSGFSYEQYFGPGTRLTVT.

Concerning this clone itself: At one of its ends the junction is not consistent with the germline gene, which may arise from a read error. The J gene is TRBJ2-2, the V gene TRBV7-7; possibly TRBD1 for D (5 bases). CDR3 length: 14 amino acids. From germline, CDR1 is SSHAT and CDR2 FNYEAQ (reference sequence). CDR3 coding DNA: TGTGCTAGCAGCTTTCAGGGTACCACCGGGGAGCTGTTTTTT. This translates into CASSFQGTTGELFF.

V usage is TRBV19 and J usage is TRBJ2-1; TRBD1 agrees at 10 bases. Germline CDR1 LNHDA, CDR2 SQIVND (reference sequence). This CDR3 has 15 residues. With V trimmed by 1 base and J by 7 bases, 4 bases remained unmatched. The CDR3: CASSIGTGGSNEQFF. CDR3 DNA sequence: TGTGCCAGTAGTATAGGGACAGGGGGAAGTAATGAGCAGTTCTTC.